The T cell receptor beta chain under discussion was sequenced for a study of spatial heterogeneity in lung cancer. Overall study context: Sequenced follow-up PBMC samples came a median of about two years after resection, where available.

One entry per CDR3 protein results from TCRdb running MiXCR on the 5' RACE reads. The table has about 94,000 distinct CDR3 sequences, approximately 19% seen once; the top ten hold 21%. A few counts support this clonotype. The time point is: blood at routine non-recurrence follow-up after resection. CDR1 and CDR2 from the germline V gene are DFQATT and SNEGSKA (reference sequence). V was cut by 0 bases and J by 8 bases, with 14 bases left in between. The CDR3 contains 14 residues. Sequencing was performed on PBMCs, taken at follow-up. The sequence came from a male donor with early-stage non-small cell lung cancer. The chain is built from TRBV20-1 and TRBJ2-1; D possibly corresponds to TRBD2 (7 bases). In DNA form, the CDR3 reads TGCAGTGCTAGAGATGGGAGGGGGTCCCATGAGCAGTTCTTC. Protein product: CSARDGRGSHEQFF.